This T cell receptor beta chain appears in the sequencing data of a study of identical twins. Overall study findings and caveats: Zero-insertion results could be subject to partial confounding by invariant MAIT and iNKT cells.

The germline gives CDR1 LNHDA, CDR2 SQIVND (reference sequence). V was shortened by 3 bases and J by 4 bases, with 6 bases between the two germline ends. The CDR3 spans 13 residues. Remarks on this clonotype: Antigen: not known.

Each CDR3 protein gets one entry after TCRdb re-called the 5' RACE reads with MiXCR. This table has under 900,000 distinct CDR3 sequences, roughly an eighth appearing once. The same sample was also studied in work on yellow fever vaccine responses in identical twins.

The sequencing sample was made of PBMCs. The TCR originated in a woman aged 18-29 years in good health. The chain is built from TRBV19 and TRBJ1-4; the D is unclear. CDR3 residues: CASSITGNEKLFF. The CDR3, as DNA: TGTGCCAGTAGTATTACTGGTAATGAAAAACTGTTTTTT.